The 4 T cell receptor beta chains listed next were all sequenced from one sample in a study of T cells expressing NK-cell markers. From the 5' RACE reads, TCRdb lists one entry per CDR3 protein and no DNA. The sample has roughly 180,000 distinct CDR3 sequences. Sequenced sample: blood T cells: a sorted CD56 or NKG2C T cell subset, CD4+ or CD8+ T cells, or bulk PBMC T cells (not recorded which). The origin of the receptors is a woman between 18 and 70 years old in good health.

The chain combines TRBV24-1 with TRBJ2-3; the D gene TCRdb calls, TRBD1, cannot be checked with no DNA. Germline values: CDR1 KGHDR, CDR2 SFDVKD. CDR3 length: 16 residues. CDR3 protein: CATSDFGRLSTDTQYF.

The chain employs TRBV11-3 and TRBJ1-1. CDR1 is SGHNT and CDR2 is YENEEA in the germline V gene. CDR3 size: 13 residues. CDR3 sequence: CASSLVRDTEAFF.

The J gene is TRBJ1-1, the V gene TRBV7-9. The CDR3 loop spans 13 amino acids. CDR1 and CDR2 from the germline V gene are SEHNR and FQNEAQ (reference sequence). This chain's CDR3 is CASSTGQRTEAFF.

The J gene is TRBJ1-2, the V gene TRBV5-1; TCRdb's D gene call, TRBD1, goes unchecked for lack of DNA. The CDR3 has 12 residues. The germline V gene has CDR1 SGHRS and CDR2 YFSETQ. The chain's CDR3 is CASSQGTVGYTF.